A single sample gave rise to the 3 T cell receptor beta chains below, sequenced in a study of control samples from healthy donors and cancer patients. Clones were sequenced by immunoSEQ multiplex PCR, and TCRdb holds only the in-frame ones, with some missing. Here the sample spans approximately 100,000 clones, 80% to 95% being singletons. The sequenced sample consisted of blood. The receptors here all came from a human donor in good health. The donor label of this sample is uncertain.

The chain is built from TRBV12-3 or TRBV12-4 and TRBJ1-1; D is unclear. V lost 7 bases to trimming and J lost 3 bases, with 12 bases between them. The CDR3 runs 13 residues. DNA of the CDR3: TGTGCCAGCAAACGTTTAGTGGACACTGAAGCTTTCTTT. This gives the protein CASKRLVDTEAFF.

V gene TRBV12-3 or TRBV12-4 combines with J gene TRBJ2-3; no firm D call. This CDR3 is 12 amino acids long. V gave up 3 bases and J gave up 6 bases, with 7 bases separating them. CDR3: CASSFGPDTQYF. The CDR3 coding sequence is TGTGCCAGCAGTTTCGGGCCCGATACGCAGTATTTT.

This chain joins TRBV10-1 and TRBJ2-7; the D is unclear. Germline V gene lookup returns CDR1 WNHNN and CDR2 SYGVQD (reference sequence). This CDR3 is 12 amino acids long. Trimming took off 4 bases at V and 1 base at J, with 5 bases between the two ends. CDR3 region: CASSASSYEQYF. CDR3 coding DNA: TGCGCCAGCAGTGCCTCATCCTACGAGCAGTACTTC.